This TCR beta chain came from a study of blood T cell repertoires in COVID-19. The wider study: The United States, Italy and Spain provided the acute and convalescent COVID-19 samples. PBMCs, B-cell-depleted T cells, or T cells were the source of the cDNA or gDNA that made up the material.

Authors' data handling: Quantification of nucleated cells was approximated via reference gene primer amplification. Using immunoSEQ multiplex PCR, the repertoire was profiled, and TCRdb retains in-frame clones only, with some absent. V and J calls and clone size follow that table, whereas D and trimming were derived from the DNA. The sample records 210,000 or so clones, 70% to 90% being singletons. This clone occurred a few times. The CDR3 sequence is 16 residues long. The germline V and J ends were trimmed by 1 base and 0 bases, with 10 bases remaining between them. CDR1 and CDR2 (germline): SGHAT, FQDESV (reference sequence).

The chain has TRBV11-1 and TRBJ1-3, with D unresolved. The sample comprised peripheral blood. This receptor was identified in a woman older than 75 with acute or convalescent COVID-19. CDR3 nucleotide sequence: TGTGCCAGCAGCTTAGAAGCGCCTGCCTCTGGAAACACCATATATTTT. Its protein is CASSLEAPASGNTIYF.